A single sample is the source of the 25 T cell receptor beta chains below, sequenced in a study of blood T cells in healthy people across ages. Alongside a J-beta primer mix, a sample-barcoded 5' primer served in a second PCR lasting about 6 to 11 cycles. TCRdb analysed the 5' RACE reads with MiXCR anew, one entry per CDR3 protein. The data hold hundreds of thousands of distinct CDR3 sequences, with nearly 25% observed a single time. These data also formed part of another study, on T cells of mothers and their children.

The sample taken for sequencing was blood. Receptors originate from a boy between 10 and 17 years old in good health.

The CDR3 reads CASGLDSNYGYTF. Here the CDR3 DNA reads TGTGCTAGTGGTTTGGACAGTAACTATGGCTACACCTTC. This chain uses TRBV12-5 with TRBJ1-2; D call uncertain. From germline, CDR1 is LGHNT and CDR2 FRNRAP. There are 13 residues in the CDR3. V was cut by 1 base and J by 1 base, with 4 bases left in between.

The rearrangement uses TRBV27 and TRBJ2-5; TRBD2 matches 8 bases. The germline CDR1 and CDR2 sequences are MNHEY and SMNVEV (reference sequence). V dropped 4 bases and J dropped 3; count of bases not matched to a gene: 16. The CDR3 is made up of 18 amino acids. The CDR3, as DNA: TGTGCCAGCAGTTCCTCCCCTTTCGCGGGAGGTTGGGAAGAGACCCAGTACTTC. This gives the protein CASSSSPFAGGWEETQYF.

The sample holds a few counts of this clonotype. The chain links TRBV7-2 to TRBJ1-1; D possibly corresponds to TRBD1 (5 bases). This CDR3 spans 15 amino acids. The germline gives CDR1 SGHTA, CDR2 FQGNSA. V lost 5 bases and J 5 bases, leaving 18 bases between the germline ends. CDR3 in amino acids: CASSPRIGGDTEAFF. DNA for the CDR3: TGTGCCAGCAGCCCAAGAATTGGGGGGGATACTGAAGCTTTCTTT.

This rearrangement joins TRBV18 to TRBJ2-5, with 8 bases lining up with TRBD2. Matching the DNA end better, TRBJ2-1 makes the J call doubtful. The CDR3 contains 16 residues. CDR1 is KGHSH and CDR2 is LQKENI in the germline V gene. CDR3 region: CASSPPGTGGYNEQFF. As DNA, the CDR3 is TGTGCCAGCTCACCACCAGGAACGGGGGGGTACAATGAGCAGTTCTTC.

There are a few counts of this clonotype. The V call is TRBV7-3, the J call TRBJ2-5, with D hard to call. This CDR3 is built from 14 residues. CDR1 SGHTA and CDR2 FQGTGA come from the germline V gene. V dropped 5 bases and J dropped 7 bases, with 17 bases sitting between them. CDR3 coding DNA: TGTGCCAGCAGCCCCCAGGCGGCGTCCGGGACCCAGTACTTC. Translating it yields CASSPQAASGTQYF.

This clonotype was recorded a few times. The DNA of the CDR3 is TGTGCCTGCGGGGAACAGGGTAGGGAGACCCAGTACTTC. This encodes CACGEQGRETQYF. This sequence joins TRBV6-5 and TRBJ2-1, with D possibly being TRBD1 or TRBD2 (6 bases each). The J call may not be correct, given that the DNA end is closer to TRBJ2-5. This CDR3 has 13 residues. In germline, CDR1 is MNHEY, CDR2 SVGAGI.

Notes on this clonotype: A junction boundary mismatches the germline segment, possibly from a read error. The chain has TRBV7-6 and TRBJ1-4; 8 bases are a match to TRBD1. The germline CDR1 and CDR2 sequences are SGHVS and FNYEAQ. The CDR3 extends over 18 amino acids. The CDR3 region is CASSKATGVKSTNEKPFF. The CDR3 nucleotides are TGTGCCAGCAGCAAAGCGACAGGGGTAAAATCGACTAATGAAAAACCGTTTTTT.

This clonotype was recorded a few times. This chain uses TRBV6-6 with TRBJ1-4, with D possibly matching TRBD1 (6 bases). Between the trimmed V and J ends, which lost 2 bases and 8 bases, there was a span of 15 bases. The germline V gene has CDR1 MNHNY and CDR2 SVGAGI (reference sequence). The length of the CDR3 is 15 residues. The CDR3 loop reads CASSYPGGGPEKLFF. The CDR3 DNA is TGTGCCAGCAGTTACCCCGGAGGGGGGCCCGAAAAACTGTTTTTT.

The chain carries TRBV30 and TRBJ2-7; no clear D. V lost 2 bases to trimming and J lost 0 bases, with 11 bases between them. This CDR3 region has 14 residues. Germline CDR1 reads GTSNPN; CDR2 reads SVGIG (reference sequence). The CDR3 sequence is CAWSRTTISYEQYF. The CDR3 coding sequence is TGTGCCTGGAGTAGAACGACAATCTCCTACGAGCAGTACTTC.

As DNA, the CDR3 is TGTGCCAGCAGTCCCTCCCCCAATGAGCAGTTCTTC. This sequence encodes CASSPSPNEQFF. The gene calls are TRBV27 and TRBJ2-5; D gene uncertain. The J call may not be correct, given that the DNA end is closer to TRBJ2-1. Germline V lookup: CDR1 MNHEY, CDR2 SMNVEV (reference sequence). The CDR3 contains 12 residues.

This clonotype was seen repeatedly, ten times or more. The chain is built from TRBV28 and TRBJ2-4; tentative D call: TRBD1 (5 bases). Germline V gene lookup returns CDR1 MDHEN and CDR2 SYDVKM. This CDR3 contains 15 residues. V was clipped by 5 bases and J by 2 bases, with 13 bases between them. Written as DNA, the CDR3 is TGTGCCAGCAGTCGATCGGACAAGCCCAAAAACATTCAGTACTTC. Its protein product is CASSRSDKPKNIQYF.

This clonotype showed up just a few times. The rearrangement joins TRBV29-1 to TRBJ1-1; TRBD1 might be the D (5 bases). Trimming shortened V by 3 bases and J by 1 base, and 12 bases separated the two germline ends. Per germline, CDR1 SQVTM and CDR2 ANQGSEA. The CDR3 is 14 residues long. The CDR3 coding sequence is TGCAGCGTTGACATACCGGACAAGAACACTGAAGCTTTCTTT. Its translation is CSVDIPDKNTEAFF.

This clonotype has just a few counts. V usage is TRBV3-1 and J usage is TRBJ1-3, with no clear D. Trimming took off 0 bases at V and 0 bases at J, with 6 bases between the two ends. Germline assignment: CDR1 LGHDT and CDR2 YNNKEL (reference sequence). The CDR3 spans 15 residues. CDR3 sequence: CASSQEVLSGNTIYF. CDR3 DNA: TGTGCCAGCAGCCAAGAGGTTCTCTCTGGAAACACCATATATTTT.

The CDR3 bases are TGTGCCAGCAGCTTGATCGGGTCCAAGAGGGGAGATACGCAGTATTTT. Its protein product is CASSLIGSKRGDTQYF. The chain uses TRBV5-6 and TRBJ2-3; perhaps D is TRBD1 or TRBD2 (5 bases each). CDR1 and CDR2 from the germline V gene are SGHDT and YYEEEE. This CDR3 is 16 amino acids long. V gave up 1 base and J gave up 5 bases, with 17 bases separating them.

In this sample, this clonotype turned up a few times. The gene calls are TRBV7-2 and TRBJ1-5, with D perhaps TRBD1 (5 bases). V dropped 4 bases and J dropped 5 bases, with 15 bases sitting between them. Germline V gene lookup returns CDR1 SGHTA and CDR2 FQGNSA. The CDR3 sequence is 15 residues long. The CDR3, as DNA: TGTGCCAGCAGCTCGGGGTGGGGGTTAGATCAGCCCCAGCATTTT. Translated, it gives CASSSGWGLDQPQHF. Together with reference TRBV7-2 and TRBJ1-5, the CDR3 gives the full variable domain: GAGVSQSPSNKVTEKGKDVELRCDPISGHTALYWYRQSLGQGLEFLIYFQGNSAPDKSGLPSDRFSAERTGGSVSTLTIQRTQQEDSAVYLCASSSGWGLDQPQHFGDGTRLSIL.

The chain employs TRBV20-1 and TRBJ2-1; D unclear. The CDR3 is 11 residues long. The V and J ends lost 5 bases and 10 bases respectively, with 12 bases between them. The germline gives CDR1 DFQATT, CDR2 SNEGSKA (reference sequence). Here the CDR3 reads CSAYSTPEQFF. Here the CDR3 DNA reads TGCAGTGCTTACAGCACTCCGGAGCAGTTCTTC.

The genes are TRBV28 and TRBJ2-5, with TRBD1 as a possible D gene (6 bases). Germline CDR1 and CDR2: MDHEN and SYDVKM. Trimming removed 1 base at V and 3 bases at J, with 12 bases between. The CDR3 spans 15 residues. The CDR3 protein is CASSLSGDTEETQYF. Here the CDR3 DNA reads TGTGCCAGCAGTTTATCTGGGGACACGGAAGAGACCCAGTACTTC. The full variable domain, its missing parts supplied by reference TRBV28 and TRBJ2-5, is DVKVTQSSRYLVKRTGEKVFLECVQDMDHENMFWYRQDPGLGLRLIYFSYDVKMKEKGDIPEGYSVSREKKERFSLILESASTNQTSMYLCASSLSGDTEETQYFGPGTRLLVL.

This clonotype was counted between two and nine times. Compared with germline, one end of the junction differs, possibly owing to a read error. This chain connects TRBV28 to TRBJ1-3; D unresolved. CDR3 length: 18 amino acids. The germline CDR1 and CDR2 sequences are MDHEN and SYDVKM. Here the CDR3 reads CASSFPLAAGSSRNTIYF. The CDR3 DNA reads TGTGCCAGCAGTTTCCCCCTTGCAGCGGGGAGCTCTAGAAACACCATATATTTT.

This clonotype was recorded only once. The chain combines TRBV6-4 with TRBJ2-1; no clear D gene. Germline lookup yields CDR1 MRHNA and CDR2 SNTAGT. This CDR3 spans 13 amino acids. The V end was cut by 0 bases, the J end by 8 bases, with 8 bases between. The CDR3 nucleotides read TGTGCCAGCAGTGACTCAGAGAACGATGAGCAGTTCTTC. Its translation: CASSDSENDEQFF.

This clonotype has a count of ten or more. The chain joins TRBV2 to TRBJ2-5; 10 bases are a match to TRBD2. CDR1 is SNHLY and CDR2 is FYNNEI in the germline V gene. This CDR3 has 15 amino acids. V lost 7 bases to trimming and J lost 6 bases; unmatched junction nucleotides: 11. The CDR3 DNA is TGTGCCAGCATTCAACTAGCGGGAACGATGAAGACCCAGTACTTC. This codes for CASIQLAGTMKTQYF.

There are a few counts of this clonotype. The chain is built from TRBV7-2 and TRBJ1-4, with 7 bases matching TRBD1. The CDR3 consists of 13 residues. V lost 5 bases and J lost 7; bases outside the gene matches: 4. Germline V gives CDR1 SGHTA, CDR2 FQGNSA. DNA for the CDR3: TGTGCCAGCAGCACCAGACAGGGTGAAAAACTGTTTTTT. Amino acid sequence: CASSTRQGEKLFF.

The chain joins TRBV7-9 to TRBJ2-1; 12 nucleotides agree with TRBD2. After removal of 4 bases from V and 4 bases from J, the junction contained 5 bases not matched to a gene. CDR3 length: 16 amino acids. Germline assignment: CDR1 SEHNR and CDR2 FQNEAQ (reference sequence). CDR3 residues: CASSWGLAGKYNEQFF. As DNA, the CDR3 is TGTGCCAGCAGCTGGGGACTAGCGGGCAAATACAATGAGCAGTTCTTC.

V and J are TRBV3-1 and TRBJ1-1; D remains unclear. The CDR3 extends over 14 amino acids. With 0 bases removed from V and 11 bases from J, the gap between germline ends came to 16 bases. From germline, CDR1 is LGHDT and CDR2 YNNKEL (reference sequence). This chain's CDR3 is CASSQDLAGFVAFF. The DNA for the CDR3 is TGTGCCAGCAGCCAAGATCTGGCAGGTTTTGTGGCTTTCTTT.

The CDR3 DNA reads as TGCAGTGCTACCCGAGCGGGAGGGCTTATCGAGCAGTACTTC. Translating it yields CSATRAGGLIEQYF. The chain joins TRBV20-1 to TRBJ2-5, with 10 nucleotides matching TRBD2. The DNA matches TRBJ2-7 better at its end, which makes the J call doubtful. The CDR3 is 14 residues long. Germline V gene lookup returns CDR1 DFQATT and CDR2 SNEGSKA (reference sequence).

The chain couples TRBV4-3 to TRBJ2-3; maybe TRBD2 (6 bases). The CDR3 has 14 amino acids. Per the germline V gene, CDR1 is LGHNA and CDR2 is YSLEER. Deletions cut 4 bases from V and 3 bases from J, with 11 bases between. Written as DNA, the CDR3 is TGCGCCAGCAGCCGACGGGAGTTTACAGATACGCAGTATTTT. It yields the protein CASSRREFTDTQYF.